The rows below give T cell receptor beta chains drawn from one sample of a study of blood T cell repertoires in COVID-19. Measured with immunoSEQ multiplex PCR; TCRdb has only the in-frame clones, and not every one. The top ten hold around 2.9% of the sample, which has tens of thousands of clones, around 90% seen once. Input material: peripheral blood. The receptors were gathered from a woman aged 45 to 65 with active or convalescent COVID-19. Each CDR3 is given with its conserved first and last residue. D genes are given only for firm matches. Some rows mark clone size as missing; the rest say once, few, many or name a class of expanded clone.

d_call	v_call	clone_size	j_call	cdr3_nt	cdr3_aa
-	TRBV3-1/TRBV3-2	-	TRBJ2-7	TGTGCCAGCAGCCAGCCAGGCTCCTACGAGCAGTACTTC	CASSQPGSYEQYF
TRBD1	TRBV7-9	-	TRBJ1-2	TGTGCCAGCAGCTCTGGGACAGGGGACGGCTACACCTTC	CASSSGTGDGYTF
TRBD2	TRBV3-1/TRBV3-2	-	TRBJ2-7	TGTGCCAGCAGCCAAGAACGGAGACTAGCGGGGGCCTACGAGCAGTACTTC	CASSQERRLAGAYEQYF
-	TRBV4-3	once	TRBJ2-3	TGCGCCAGCAGCCAAGATCCCGAGAGCCTTACTAGCACAGATACGCAGTATTTT	CASSQDPESLTSTDTQYF
TRBD2	TRBV7-9	-	TRBJ2-1	TGTGCCAGCAGCGAGGGACTAGCGGGTCACAATGAGCAGTTCTTC	CASSEGLAGHNEQFF
-	TRBV7-3	-	TRBJ2-2	TGTGCCAGCAGCTTATCCGGGGACACCGGGGAGCTGTTTTTT	CASSLSGDTGELFF
TRBD1	TRBV5-5	-	TRBJ1-3	TGTGCCAGCAGCTTTCCAGGGGGGTCCGGAAACACCATATATTTT	CASSFPGGSGNTIYF
-	TRBV6-5	-	TRBJ2-7	TGTGCCAGCAGTTTATATCAGGGGGGCGAGCAGTACTTC	CASSLYQGGEQYF
TRBD1	TRBV18	-	TRBJ1-2	TGTGCCAGCTCCTTAGGACAGGAGTATGGCTACACCTTC	CASSLGQEYGYTF
-	TRBV18	-	TRBJ2-5	TGTGCCAGCTCTCAAAACAGGTTCGAGACCCAGTACTTC	CASSQNRFETQYF
-	TRBV18	-	TRBJ2-3	TGTGCCAGCTCACCTACTGAAGGGGGTACAGATACGCAGTATTTT	CASSPTEGGTDTQYF
-	TRBV27	-	TRBJ2-3	TGTGCCAGCAGTTTCGGAGGGGGCGCGACAGATACGCAGTATTTT	CASSFGGGATDTQYF
TRBD2	TRBV19	-	TRBJ2-6	TGTGCCAGTAGTATAGTTAGCGGGGCTGGGGCCAACGTCCTGACTTTC	CASSIVSGAGANVLTF
-	TRBV5-1	-	TRBJ2-2	TGCGCCAGCAGCTTGGAACTCACCGGGGAGCTGTTTTTT	CASSLELTGELFF
TRBD2	TRBV18	-	TRBJ2-1	TGTGCCAGCTCCCCTGGGGGGGACGCCTACAATGAGCAGTTCTTC	CASSPGGDAYNEQFF
-	TRBV7-8	medium-sized	TRBJ2-3	TGTGCCAGCAGCTTAGCGGGGGCAACAGATACGCAGTATTTT	CASSLAGATDTQYF
-	TRBV9	-	TRBJ2-5	TGTGCCAGCAGCGTAGTGGCAGGACAAGAGACCCAGTACTTC	CASSVVAGQETQYF
TRBD2	TRBV7-9	-	TRBJ2-7	TGTGCCAGCAGCTTTTCGGGGGGCTACGAGCAGTACTTC	CASSFSGGYEQYF
-	TRBV9	once	TRBJ2-7	TGTGCCAGCAGCGTAGCTGGACATTCTTACGAGCAGTACTTC	CASSVAGHSYEQYF
-	TRBV19	-	TRBJ2-5	TGTGCCAGTAGTACTGGGCCTGGAGGGGCCTCGTACTTC	CASSTGPGGASYF
-	TRBV19	-	TRBJ1-2	TGTGCCAGTAGTGTCCGCCTAGGAGGGAACTATGGCTACACCTTC	CASSVRLGGNYGYTF
-	TRBV3-1/TRBV3-2	-	TRBJ1-2	TGTGCCAGCAGCCAAGCGGCAGGGTCGGGTGGCTACACCTTC	CASSQAAGSGGYTF
TRBD2	TRBV13	-	TRBJ2-3	TGTGCCAGCAGCTTAAAGCGGGGGGGCACAGATACGCAGTATTTT	CASSLKRGGTDTQYF
-	TRBV10-3	-	TRBJ1-2	TGTGCCATCAGTGATTTTCAGGGCTTTAACTATGGCTACACCTTC	CAISDFQGFNYGYTF
-	TRBV28	-	TRBJ2-5	TGTGCCAGCGGTTCCCGCGGTGAACAAGAGACCCAGTACTTC	CASGSRGEQETQYF
-	TRBV11-2	-	TRBJ1-1	TGTGCCAGCAGCTTAGATTCGGTGGAGCAGGGGTCCACTGAAGCTTTCTTT	CASSLDSVEQGSTEAFF
TRBD1	TRBV29-1	few	TRBJ1-2	TGCAGCGGCGACAGGGTATACGATGGCTACACCTTC	CSGDRVYDGYTF
-	TRBV19	once	TRBJ1-4	TGTGCCAGTAGTCCCCAGGGTTACGAAAAACTGTTTTTT	CASSPQGYEKLFF
-	TRBV5-6	-	TRBJ1-1	TGTGCCAGCAGGTCGTTTTCGGGGGAGACTGAAGCTTTCTTT	CASRSFSGETEAFF
-	TRBV7-2	-	TRBJ1-1	TGTGCCAGCAGCTTTATACAGGTCACTGAAGCTTTCTTT	CASSFIQVTEAFF
TRBD2	TRBV19	-	TRBJ2-7	TGTGCCAGTAGTATGGGACTAGCGGACCCTAATTACGAGCAGTACTTC	CASSMGLADPNYEQYF
-	TRBV5-1	-	TRBJ1-1	TGCGCCAGCAGAGCCTTTATGAACACTGAAGCTTTCTTT	CASRAFMNTEAFF
TRBD2	TRBV9	-	TRBJ2-3	TGTGCCAGCAGCGTAGGAGAGCGGGGTTCCACAGATACGCAGTATTTT	CASSVGERGSTDTQYF
-	TRBV5-6	-	TRBJ2-2	TGTGCCAGCAGCTTGGATTGGCGGGCGAACACCGGGGAGCTGTTTTTT	CASSLDWRANTGELFF
TRBD1	TRBV28	-	TRBJ2-1	TGTGCCAGCAGTCCACAGGGGGCACTTGAGCAGTTCTTC	CASSPQGALEQFF
-	TRBV4-1	-	TRBJ1-1	TGCGCCAGCAGCCAAGGACTTACAGGATGGGTCACTGAAGCTTTCTTT	CASSQGLTGWVTEAFF
TRBD2	TRBV6-2/TRBV6-3	once	TRBJ2-7	TGTGCCAGCAGTAGGGGGACTAGCGGACGCTACGAGCAGTACTTC	CASSRGTSGRYEQYF
-	TRBV18	-	TRBJ2-3	TGTGCCAGCTCACCACTTATAGATACGCAGTATTTT	CASSPLIDTQYF
-	TRBV7-2	-	TRBJ2-3	TGTGCCAGCAGCTTATGGGGGGGGCCGGTGGCAATAGATACGCAGTATTTT	CASSLWGGPVAIDTQYF
-	TRBV30	-	TRBJ1-1	TGTGCCTGGAGTGGTGACAGTAAAGCTTTCTTT	CAWSGDSKAFF
-	TRBV7-2	-	TRBJ1-5	TGTGCCAGCAGTCTAAACCGCCAGGACAGATTTAGCAATCAGCCCCAGCATTTT	CASSLNRQDRFSNQPQHF
-	TRBV6-4	-	TRBJ1-2	TGTGCCAGCAGCCTTTATTCAGGGGAGGGGTCTGTCTATGGCTACACCTTC	CASSLYSGEGSVYGYTF
-	TRBV27	-	TRBJ2-7	TGTGCCAGCAGTTTAACCCTGTGGGGCAGTTCCTACGAGCAGTACTTC	CASSLTLWGSSYEQYF
TRBD2	TRBV30	-	TRBJ2-5	TGTGCCTGGAGTCCGGGGGAGGGGACCCAGTACTTC	CAWSPGEGTQYF
-	TRBV7-6	-	TRBJ2-5	TGTGCCAGCAGCTTAGGGGGGGCCCAGTACTTC	CASSLGGAQYF
-	TRBV19	-	TRBJ2-6	TGTGCCAGTAGTAGCGGACAGATAGTAGGGGGGGCCAACGTCCTGACTTTC	CASSSGQIVGGANVLTF
TRBD1	TRBV2	few	TRBJ1-5	TGTGCCAGCAGTGCCCCCGGACAGGATGGAAATCAGCCCCAGCATTTT	CASSAPGQDGNQPQHF
-	TRBV5-5	-	TRBJ2-3	TGTGCCAGCGGGCGCGGGACAGCTAGCACAGATACGCAGTATTTT	CASGRGTASTDTQYF
-	TRBV30	-	TRBJ1-1	TGTGCCTGGATTTTGGGGGGGAGCGGTGAAGCTTTCTTT	CAWILGGSGEAFF
-	TRBV7-2	-	TRBJ1-3	TGTGCCAGCAGCTTAAATCGGGAACAATTTTCTGGAAACACCATATATTTT	CASSLNREQFSGNTIYF
TRBD1	TRBV7-9	-	TRBJ1-1	TGTGCCAGCAGCTTCGACAGGGGCGCGAACACTGAAGCTTTCTTT	CASSFDRGANTEAFF
-	TRBV3-1/TRBV3-2	-	TRBJ1-1	TGTGCCAGCAGCCGGGCGGAGGGCTTCACTGAAGCTTTCTTT	CASSRAEGFTEAFF
-	TRBV3-1/TRBV3-2	-	TRBJ2-1	TGTGCCAGCAGCCTCGGGGACTGGGGTGGGGATGAGCAGTTCTTC	CASSLGDWGGDEQFF
-	TRBV18	-	TRBJ2-7	TGTGCCAGCTCAAGCCCGGTCGTTGCCTACGAGCAGTACTTC	CASSSPVVAYEQYF
TRBD1	TRBV5-4	-	TRBJ1-6	TGTGCCAGCAGGACGGACAGGGGGCTCGATAATTCACCCCTCCACTTT	CASRTDRGLDNSPLHF
TRBD1	TRBV19	-	TRBJ2-3	TGTGCCAGTAGTGTGACAGGGGGTTACACAGATACGCAGTATTTT	CASSVTGGYTDTQYF
TRBD1	TRBV5-6	-	TRBJ1-1	TGTGCCAGCCATTTACAGGGGGGAACTGAAGCTTTCTTT	CASHLQGGTEAFF
-	TRBV5-8	-	TRBJ1-2	TGTGCCAGCAGCTTGGGACAGGACTATGGCTACACCTTC	CASSLGQDYGYTF
TRBD2	TRBV29-1	-	TRBJ2-2	TGCAGCGGTAGCGGGGGGGTTTCCGGGGAGCTGTTTTTT	CSGSGGVSGELFF